This T cell receptor beta chain was sequenced in a study of OX40 agonist ivuxolimab in advanced cancers. Study overall: Each patient was given ivuxolimab into a vein every 2 weeks, at 0.01 to 10 mg/kg. Partial responses were observed in three patients, of whom one had hepatocellular carcinoma and two had cutaneous melanoma.

As for this clone: Its antigen remains unidentified.

Trimming removed 1 base from V and 4 bases from J; junction bases left unmatched: 7. Germline V CDR1 and CDR2: SGHVS, FNYEAQ. The CDR3 loop spans 16 amino acids. The table came from immunoSEQ multiplex PCR; TCRdb's copy has only in-frame clones and leaves some out. There are just over 14,000 clones in the sample; roughly nine tenths occur only once, and 20% to 25% lies in the top ten. Study-wide results and caveats: Doses of 0.1 to 3.0 mg/kg were accompanied by clonal expansion of CD4+ and CD8+ blood T cells by week 6. Low normalized clonal expansion also occurred in some nonresponding patients.

The clonotype comes from an adult with an advanced solid tumor such as melanoma, head and neck, liver or kidney cancer. The V and J genes are TRBV7-6 and TRBJ2-7; 10 nucleotides agree with TRBD2. This specimen was CD4+ or CD8+ T cells sorted from blood, taken in a trial of the OX40 agonist ivuxolimab. The CDR3 here is CASSLVASGRRYEQYF. The CDR3 DNA reads as TGTGCCAGCAGCTTAGTTGCTAGCGGGAGACGGTACGAGCAGTACTTC.